The 20 T cell receptor beta chains in this list originate from one sample, sequenced in a study of identical twins. TCRdb analysed the 5' RACE reads with MiXCR anew, one entry per CDR3 protein. Seen here are fewer than 550,000 distinct CDR3 sequences, nearly 15% observed once, and the top ten hold more than 0.4%. The same specimen was also included in a second study, on yellow fever vaccine responses in identical twins.

The sample consisted of CD4+ T cells sorted from blood. All receptors come from a woman younger than 35 in good health.

This chain uses TRBV7-3 with TRBJ2-2, with 7 bases identical to TRBD2. V was clipped by 2 bases and J by 6 bases; unmatched bases: 9. The CDR3 is 16 amino acids. The germline V gene encodes CDR1 SGHTA and CDR2 FQGTGA. The chain's CDR3 is CASSLGGGSIPGELFF. The CDR3 DNA reads TGTGCCAGCAGCTTAGGAGGCGGGAGTATTCCCGGGGAGCTGTTTTTT.

V and J are TRBV5-1 and TRBJ2-1, with TRBD2 matching over 15 bases. There are 15 residues in the CDR3. J gave up 9 bases and V 5 bases, and 6 bases lay outside the gene matches. Germline V lookup: CDR1 SGHRS, CDR2 YFSETQ. The CDR3 region has the DNA TGCGCCAGCAGTCCGGGACTAGCGGGAGGAGGTGAGCAGTTCTTC. This codes for CASSPGLAGGGEQFF.

Many counts were recorded for this clonotype. The chain recombines TRBV29-1 with TRBJ2-7; 9 bases match TRBD2. This CDR3 region has 12 residues. CDR1 and CDR2 from the germline V gene are SQVTM and ANQGSEA. Unmatched junction bases numbered 7, after V lost 7 bases and J lost 6 bases. The CDR3: CSARSGSSEQYF. The CDR3 bases are TGCAGCGCACGTAGCGGGAGCTCCGAGCAGTACTTC.

V usage is TRBV5-1 and J usage is TRBJ2-5, with 10 nucleotides matching TRBD2. The ends lost 4 bases at V and 4 bases at J; junction bases unmatched: 13. CDR1 SGHRS and CDR2 YFSETQ come from the germline V gene. The CDR3 totals 17 residues. CDR3: CASSPGPSGGTRETQYF. Written as DNA, the CDR3 is TGCGCCAGCAGCCCTGGTCCTAGCGGGGGAACGAGAGAGACCCAGTACTTC.

CDR3: CASSISMNIQYF. For the CDR3, the DNA is TGTGCCAGCAGCATTTCTATGAACATTCAGTACTTC. This chain links TRBV28 with TRBJ2-4; no firm D call. From germline, CDR1 is MDHEN and CDR2 SYDVKM. V dropped 6 bases and J dropped 7 bases, with 10 bases sitting between them. This CDR3 region has 12 residues.

This chain uses TRBV12-3 or TRBV12-4 with TRBJ2-1; weak D call: TRBD2 (5 bases). There are 15 residues in the CDR3. V gave up 7 bases and J gave up 0 bases, with 13 bases separating them. The CDR3 nucleotides are TGTGCCAGCACCCCCACTAGGGACTCCTACAATGAGCAGTTCTTC. Protein: CASTPTRDSYNEQFF.

J is TRBJ1-2 and V is TRBV5-1; D not resolved. The germline CDR1 and CDR2 sequences are SGHRS and YFSETQ. Trimming pared 0 bases from V and 5 bases from J, leaving 17 bases between. The CDR3 sequence is 16 residues long. CDR3 nucleotides: TGCGCCAGCAGCTTGGCCTATTCCGCGTCGGTGTATGGCTACACCTTC. Translated: CASSLAYSASVYGYTF.

V is TRBV7-9 and J is TRBJ2-2, with 8 bases that match TRBD1. V shed 2 bases and J 5 bases; nucleotides not matched to a gene: 10. In germline, CDR1 is SEHNR, CDR2 FQNEAQ (reference sequence). The CDR3 is 17 residues long. DNA of the CDR3: TGTGCCAGCAGCTTATTCGGGACAGGCAGGAGAACCGGGGAGCTGTTTTTT. Its protein is CASSLFGTGRRTGELFF.

The J gene is TRBJ1-5, the V gene TRBV7-2; TRBD1 matches 7 bases. Germline lookup yields CDR1 SGHTA and CDR2 FQGNSA. The V segment lost 5 bases and the J segment 6 bases; nucleotides outside the gene matches: 7. The CDR3 runs 14 residues. The CDR3 region is CASSVRQGTQPQHF. In nucleotides, the CDR3 is TGTGCCAGCAGCGTTCGACAGGGCACTCAGCCCCAGCATTTT.

The chain has TRBV11-2 and TRBJ1-2, with 8 nucleotides matching TRBD1. Germline V gives CDR1 SGHAT, CDR2 FQNNGV. The CDR3 covers 17 residues. With 5 bases clipped from V and 3 bases from J, the junction kept 14 bases outside the gene matches. CDR3 nucleotides: TGTGCCAGCAGCCCCATCCGGGGCAGGGGGCAAGACTATGGCTACACCTTC. Translating gives CASSPIRGRGQDYGYTF.

The chain has TRBV5-6 and TRBJ2-7; D call uncertain. Germline V gene lookup returns CDR1 SGHDT and CDR2 YYEEEE. This CDR3 is 12 amino acids long. V was shortened by 4 bases and J by 3 bases, with 8 bases between the two germline ends. The DNA of the CDR3 is TGTGCCAGCAGCAACAACAACTACGAGCAGTACGTC. It encodes CASSNNNYEQYV.

CDR3 DNA: TGTGCCACACACGGCTTCGGGGTAATCGGTGAAGCTTTCTTT. Its translation is CATHGFGVIGEAFF. J is TRBJ1-1 and V is TRBV27, with no clear D. Germline CDR1 is MNHEY and CDR2 is SMNVEV (reference sequence). Trimming took off 10 bases at V and 7 bases at J, with 22 bases between the two ends. This CDR3 comprises 14 residues.

This clonotype was recorded at least ten times. The gene calls are TRBV6-1 and TRBJ1-6, with D perhaps matching TRBD1 (5 bases). The germline gives CDR1 MNHNS, CDR2 SASEGT. The CDR3 spans 13 residues. The V end was cut by 6 bases, the J end by 10 bases, with 13 bases between. The CDR3 loop reads CASRATASSPLHF. DNA of the CDR3: TGTGCCAGCAGGGCGACAGCGAGCTCACCCCTCCACTTT.

This clonotype occurred a few times. CDR3 sequence: CASRLTENYGYTF. The CDR3 DNA reads TGCGCCAGCAGGTTGACAGAGAACTATGGCTACACCTTC. The V and J genes are TRBV5-1 and TRBJ1-2; perhaps TRBD1 as D (5 bases). Germline assignment: CDR1 SGHRS and CDR2 YFSETQ. This CDR3 region has 13 residues. V dropped 5 bases and J dropped 2 bases, with 10 bases sitting between them.

The chain links TRBV5-1 to TRBJ2-3, with TRBD2 matching over 10 bases. This CDR3 is built from 16 residues. The junction had 5 bases not matched to a gene; V was cut back by 2 bases and J by 2 bases. From germline, CDR1 is SGHRS and CDR2 YFSETQ. The CDR3 loop reads CASSLGLADHTDTQYF. The CDR3 DNA sequence: TGCGCCAGCAGCTTAGGACTAGCGGACCACACAGATACGCAGTATTTT.

The sample holds a few counts of this clonotype. V usage is TRBV7-2 and J usage is TRBJ2-4; either TRBD1 or TRBD2 may supply D (5 bases each). This CDR3 contains 13 residues. Germline CDR1 reads SGHTA; CDR2 reads FQGNSA. V lost 3 bases and J lost 11, with 14 bases in between. The CDR3 DNA follows: TGTGCCAGCAGCTTCGACCGGGACGGAGTTCAGTACTTC. Translated, it gives CASSFDRDGVQYF.

This clonotype was seen at least ten times. A junction end diverges from the germline sequence, so it may reflect a read error. CDR3 in DNA: TGTGCCAGCAGCTTAGGGGCTTCCTACGAGCAGTACTTC. Amino acid sequence: CASSLGASYEQYF. This chain links TRBV5-1 with TRBJ2-7; D is possibly TRBD1 (5 bases). The length of the CDR3 is 13 residues. The germline CDR1 and CDR2 sequences are SGHRS and YFSETQ.

This chain uses TRBV20-1 with TRBJ2-1; 7 nucleotides align to TRBD1. Germline CDR1 DFQATT, CDR2 SNEGSKA (reference sequence). Losses at the gene ends were 4 bases for V and 3 bases for J; bases not matched to a gene: 6. The CDR3 consists of 14 residues. The CDR3 nucleotides are TGCAGTGCTATGGGTAGGGGGCACTACAATGAGCAGTTCTTC. It codes for CSAMGRGHYNEQFF.

A few counts support this clonotype. The rearrangement links TRBV5-1 to TRBJ2-3; D may correspond to TRBD1 or TRBD2 (7 bases each). The CDR3 sequence is 15 residues long. Per germline, CDR1 SGHRS and CDR2 YFSETQ. Trimming took 4 bases from V and 4 from J, leaving 16 bases between them. CDR3 nucleotide sequence: TGCGCCAGCAGCGCGGGTCAGGGGGGGCCAGATACGCAGTATTTT. Its translation is CASSAGQGGPDTQYF.

In its sample, this clonotype was seen a few times. This chain connects TRBV3-1 to TRBJ1-2; TRBD1 might be the D (6 bases). Germline V gene data show CDR1 as LGHDT and CDR2 as YNNKEL (reference sequence). V dropped 0 bases and J dropped 6 bases, with 14 bases sitting between them. The CDR3 extends over 15 amino acids. This CDR3 is CASSQDAGASHGYTF. In nucleotides, the CDR3 is TGTGCCAGCAGCCAAGATGCAGGGGCGTCACATGGCTACACCTTC.